This TCR beta chain was observed in a study of shared clonotypes between healthy human individuals. The CDR3 length is 13 residues. V gave up 4 bases and J gave up 3 bases, with 10 bases separating them. Germline-derived CDR1 and CDR2 are SQVTM and ANQGSEA. Clones were sequenced by immunoSEQ multiplex PCR, and TCRdb holds only the in-frame ones, with some missing. The sample records 2 million to 2.5 million clones, approximately 95% being singletons. A few counts support this clone. Caucasian adults living in Nashville, Tennessee, provided all samples. Specimen: naive CD4+ T cells from PBMCs. The subset here: CD45RA+ positively selected. The rearrangement joins TRBV29-1 to TRBJ1-3; no definite D call. The clonotype comes from a man in his late teens or twenties in good health. Some clones in this sample may be carry-over from other donors' samples. The chain's CDR3 is CSVAPLHGNTIYF. The CDR3 DNA reads as TGCAGCGTTGCGCCCCTTCATGGAAACACCATATATTTT.